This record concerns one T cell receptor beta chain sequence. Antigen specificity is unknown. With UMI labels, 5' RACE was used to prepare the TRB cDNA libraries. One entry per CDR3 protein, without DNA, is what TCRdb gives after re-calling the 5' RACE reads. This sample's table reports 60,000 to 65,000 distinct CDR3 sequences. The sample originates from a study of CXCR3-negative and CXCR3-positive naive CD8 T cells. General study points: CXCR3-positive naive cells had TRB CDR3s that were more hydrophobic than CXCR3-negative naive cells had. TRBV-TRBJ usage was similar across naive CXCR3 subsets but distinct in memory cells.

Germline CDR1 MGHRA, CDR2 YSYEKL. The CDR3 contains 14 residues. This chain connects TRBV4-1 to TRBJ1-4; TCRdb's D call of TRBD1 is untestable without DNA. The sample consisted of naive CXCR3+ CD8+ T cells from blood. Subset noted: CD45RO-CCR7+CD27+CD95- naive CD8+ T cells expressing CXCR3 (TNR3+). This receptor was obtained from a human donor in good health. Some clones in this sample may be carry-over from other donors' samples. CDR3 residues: CASSHVWGPEKLFF.